Listed here are 13 T cell receptor beta chains from one sample, sequenced in a study of blood T cell repertoires in COVID-19. Data came from immunoSEQ multiplex PCR; TCRdb stores just in-frame clones and leaves some out. The profile shows about 46,000 clones, approximately 90% of them singletons. Specimen: peripheral blood. The receptors here all came from a man aged 50 or older with acute or convalescent COVID-19.

Points on this clone: Additional DNA sequences in this sample encode the identical CDR3. This chain connects TRBV5-1 to TRBJ1-5, with TRBD1 identical over 7 bases. The CDR3 runs to 14 residues. Per the germline V gene, CDR1 is SGHRS and CDR2 is YFSETQ. After removal of 1 base from V and 2 bases from J, the junction contained 0 bases not matched to a gene. The CDR3 coding sequence is TGCGCCAGCAGCTTGCAGGGGGGCAATCAGCCCCAGCATTTT. Translated, it gives CASSLQGGNQPQHF.

The rearrangement joins TRBV21-1 to TRBJ1-2; the table assigns TRBD1, which was not confirmed against the DNA. TRBV21-1 is recorded as a pseudogene. The CDR3 runs to 16 residues. The CDR3 bases are TGTGCCATTTTAAAGGGGGAAGGGGCAGAGGTCTATGGCTACACCTTC. This translates into CAILKGEGAEVYGYTF.

The CDR3 region has the DNA TGTGCCAGCAGCTTACCCCCGGACAGGGATGTGTATGGCACTGAAGCTTTCTTT. Amino acid sequence: CASSLPPDRDVYGTEAFF. This chain joins TRBV7-4 and TRBJ1-1, with 8 bases matching TRBD1. Per germline, CDR1 SGHVT and CDR2 SQSDAQ. The J segment lost 4 bases and the V segment lost 2 bases, leaving 15 bases of the junction unmatched. The CDR3 runs 18 residues.

V and J are TRBV29-1 and TRBJ2-3, with TRBD2 matching 10 bases. CDR3 length: 15 amino acids. Trimming took 6 bases from V and 0 from J; bases not matched to a gene: 6. Germline V gene sequence: CDR1 SQVTM, CDR2 ANQGSEA. The CDR3 spells CSVGLAGASTDTQYF. The CDR3 DNA sequence: TGCAGCGTCGGCCTAGCGGGGGCTAGCACAGATACGCAGTATTTT.

V is TRBV4-1 and J is TRBJ2-5; unclear D gene. V was clipped by 4 bases and J by 4 bases, with 19 bases between them. The CDR3 contains 16 residues. CDR1 and CDR2 (germline): MGHRA, YSYEKL. CDR3 protein: CASSPTRRNSGETQYF. The DNA for the CDR3 is TGCGCCAGCAGCCCAACGAGGCGGAATTCTGGAGAGACCCAGTACTTC.

The V call is TRBV15, the J call TRBJ1-1; D unresolved. Trimming shortened V by 0 bases and J by 6 bases, and 14 bases separated the two germline ends. The CDR3 contains 15 residues. CDR1 and CDR2 from the germline V gene are LNHNV and YYDKDF (reference sequence). The DNA of the CDR3 is TGTGCCACCAGCAGAGATATGACGGGGATAGCTGAAGCTTTCTTT. It translates to CATSRDMTGIAEAFF. Complete variable domain (other parts from reference TRBV15 and TRBJ1-1): DAMVIQNPRYQVTQFGKPVTLSCSQTLNHNVMYWYQQKSSQAPKLLFHYYDKDFNNEADTPDNFQSRRPNTSFCFLDIRSPGLGDTAMYLCATSRDMTGIAEAFFGQGTRLTVV.

V and J are TRBV5-6 and TRBJ1-2; 8 nucleotides line up with TRBD1. The junction had 5 bases not matched to a gene; V was cut back by 1 base and J by 6 bases. The CDR3 length is 14 residues. In germline, CDR1 is SGHDT, CDR2 YYEEEE. CDR3 loop: CASSLNRGSHGYTF. The CDR3 DNA reads TGTGCCAGCAGCTTGAACAGGGGGAGTCATGGCTACACCTTC.

The chain carries TRBV3-1 (or the pseudogene TRBV3-2) and TRBJ2-7, with a weak D call TRBD1 (5 bases). V was cut by 1 base and J by 2 bases, with 12 bases left in between. Per germline, CDR1 LGHDT and CDR2 YNNKEL (reference sequence). This CDR3 spans 15 amino acids. This CDR3 reads CASSQAQGWTYEQYF. The CDR3 DNA follows: TGTGCCAGCAGCCAAGCCCAGGGATGGACCTACGAGCAGTACTTC.

V and J are TRBV7-9 and TRBJ2-5; D might be TRBD1 (5 bases). CDR1 is SEHNR and CDR2 is FQNEAQ in the germline V gene (reference sequence). Trimming left V 5 bases short and J 5 bases short, with 15 bases between. The CDR3 spans 14 residues. CDR3 sequence reads: CASSPNQGRETQYF. The CDR3 DNA follows: TGTGCCAGCAGCCCAAACCAGGGTCGTGAGACCCAGTACTTC.

The chain recombines TRBV24-1 with TRBJ1-5; D gene ambiguous. The germline V gene has CDR1 KGHDR and CDR2 SFDVKD. CDR3 length: 14 amino acids. Trimming shortened V by 4 bases and J by 4 bases, and 10 bases separated the two germline ends. CDR3 bases: TGTGCCACCAGTGAGGCCTTAACGAATCAGCCCCAGCATTTT. This codes for CATSEALTNQPQHF.

The rearrangement joins TRBV5-1 to TRBJ1-4; D gene uncertain. The V end lost 2 bases, the J end lost 7 bases, and 12 bases lay between the germline ends. This CDR3 has 14 amino acids. Germline values: CDR1 SGHRS, CDR2 YFSETQ. CDR3 region: CASSLYMSGEKLFF. Written as DNA, the CDR3 is TGCGCCAGCAGCTTATACATGTCTGGTGAAAAACTGTTTTTT.

The J gene is TRBJ1-2, the V gene TRBV5-1, with D tentatively TRBD1 (6 bases). The germline V gene has CDR1 SGHRS and CDR2 YFSETQ. CDR3 length: 15 residues. The ends were cut back, 6 bases at V and 6 bases at J, with 21 bases in the middle. The CDR3 bases are TGCGCCAGCACCGATTCAGGGGCCGTCTCGGATGGCTACACCTTC. Protein: CASTDSGAVSDGYTF.

The V gene is TRBV5-8, the J gene TRBJ2-3, with a weak D call TRBD1 (5 bases). CDR3 size: 16 residues. The germline V and J ends were trimmed by 0 bases and 2 bases, with 13 bases remaining between them. Germline lookup yields CDR1 SGHTS and CDR2 YDEGEE. This chain's CDR3 is CASSLGTQVPTDTQYF. CDR3 bases: TGTGCCAGCAGCTTGGGGACACAGGTCCCCACAGATACGCAGTATTTT.